Each of the 30 T cell receptor beta chains below was sequenced from the same sample in a study of blood T cell repertoires in COVID-19. Profiled with immunoSEQ multiplex PCR; TCRdb holds only in-frame clones, not every one. The table lists 150,000 to 200,000 clones, approximately 75% of them singletons, with under 13% in the top ten. Sequenced material: peripheral blood. Source of these receptors: a human donor in a cohort sampled during active COVID-19.

This chain's CDR3 is CASSYTGGGEQYF. CDR3 bases: TGTGCCAGCAGTTATACAGGGGGCGGCGAGCAGTACTTC. V gene TRBV12-3 or TRBV12-4 combines with J gene TRBJ2-7, with TRBD1 identical over 9 bases. Trimming cost V 4 bases and J 6 bases; bases outside gene matches: 4. The CDR3 runs 13 residues.

The V call is TRBV28, the J call TRBJ1-5; the match to TRBD1 covers 9 bases. This CDR3 spans 15 amino acids. The V gene's germline CDR1 is MDHEN and CDR2 SYDVKM. The V segment lost 6 bases and the J segment 4 bases; nucleotides outside the gene matches: 7. The CDR3 here is CASSRGQGTNQPQHF. As DNA, the CDR3 is TGTGCCAGCAGCCGAGGACAGGGGACGAATCAGCCCCAGCATTTT.

The chain joins TRBV7-9 to TRBJ2-3; 8 nucleotides align to TRBD2. The CDR3 loop spans 14 amino acids. Trimming took 4 bases from V and 4 from J; bases not matched to a gene: 4. Germline V gene sequence: CDR1 SEHNR, CDR2 FQNEAQ (reference sequence). CDR3 sequence: CASSYGGEADTQYF. CDR3 nucleotides: TGTGCCAGCAGCTACGGGGGGGAGGCAGATACGCAGTATTTT. Full variable domain (rest looked up from reference TRBV7-9 and TRBJ2-3): DTGVSQNPRHKITKRGQNVTFRCDPISEHNRLYWYRQTLGQGPEFLTYFQNEAQLEKSRLLSDRFSAERPKGSFSTLEIQRTEQGDSAMYLCASSYGGEADTQYFGPGTRLTVL.

The V call is TRBV18, the J call TRBJ2-1, with 9 bases lining up with TRBD2. Per germline, CDR1 KGHSH and CDR2 LQKENI. The CDR3 length is 15 residues. V lost 3 bases to trimming and J lost 5 bases; unmatched junction nucleotides: 5. The CDR3 sequence: CASSPRRGGDNEQFF. In DNA, the CDR3 is TGTGCCAGCTCACCGCGGCGGGGGGGCGACAATGAGCAGTTCTTC. Full variable domain (outside the CDR3, taken from reference TRBV18 and TRBJ2-1): NAGVMQNPRHLVRRRGQEARLRCSPMKGHSHVYWYRQLPEEGLKFMVYLQKENIIDESGMPKERFSAEFPKEGPSILRIQQVVRGDSAAYFCASSPRRGGDNEQFFGPGTRLTVL.

CDR3 sequence reads: CATIEKGQYTGELFF. As DNA, the CDR3 is TGTGCCACCATAGAGAAAGGACAGTACACCGGGGAGCTGTTTTTT. The chain has TRBV28 and TRBJ2-2; TRBD1 might be the D (6 bases). This CDR3 has 15 residues. V was cut by 10 bases and J by 3 bases, with 18 bases left in between. Germline V gives CDR1 MDHEN, CDR2 SYDVKM.

The V and J genes are TRBV19 and TRBJ2-4, with a tentative D call TRBD1 (5 bases). The CDR3 length is 14 residues. The V end lost 5 bases, the J end lost 2 bases, and 10 bases lay between the germline ends. CDR1 and CDR2 from the germline V gene are LNHDA and SQIVND (reference sequence). The DNA of the CDR3 is TGTGCCAGTAGTCCACAGGTATCCAAAAACATTCAGTACTTC. Translated: CASSPQVSKNIQYF.

This clone was found a few times. This chain joins TRBV5-1 and TRBJ2-1, with a weak D call TRBD1 (6 bases). This CDR3 has 14 amino acids. Trimming took 5 bases from V and 9 from J, leaving 18 bases between them. Germline CDR1 is SGHRS and CDR2 is YFSETQ. The CDR3 here is CASRGAILGGEQFF. In nucleotides, the CDR3 is TGCGCCAGCAGGGGGGCCATCCTAGGGGGTGAGCAGTTCTTC.

This clone was seen only once. The chain combines TRBV5-1 with TRBJ1-4, with 8 bases matching TRBD1. CDR3 length equals 17 residues. Trimming took 0 bases from V and 1 from J; bases not matched to a gene: 5. CDR1 and CDR2 from the germline V gene are SGHRS and YFSETQ. CDR3 sequence: CASSLGAGGITNEKLFF. In DNA, the CDR3 is TGCGCCAGCAGCTTGGGGGCAGGGGGCATAACTAATGAAAAACTGTTTTTT.

This clone was observed a single time. The chain recombines TRBV6-6 with TRBJ1-5, with D unclear. V shed 6 bases and J shed 7 bases, with 19 bases lying between them. The CDR3 covers 15 residues. Per the germline V gene, CDR1 is MNHNY and CDR2 is SVGAGI (reference sequence). CDR3 DNA sequence: TGTGCCAGCAGGAATACCGGGTCCCCCGGGCAGCCCCAGCATTTT. This sequence encodes CASRNTGSPGQPQHF.

As to this clone: The sample contains more than one DNA sequence encoding this CDR3. This chain links TRBV6-1 with TRBJ1-6; no clear D. V shed 1 base and J shed 10 bases, with 5 bases lying between them. Germline V gene data show CDR1 as MNHNS and CDR2 as SASEGT. The CDR3 spans 12 residues. The CDR3: CASSEGQSPLHF. CDR3 nucleotides: TGTGCCAGCAGTGAAGGGCAGTCACCCCTCCACTTT.

This clone has only one observation. This sequence joins TRBV5-1 and TRBJ1-4; D ambiguous. CDR3 length: 16 residues. Trimming left V 0 bases short and J 0 bases short, with 9 bases between. Looked up from germline, CDR1 is SGHRS and CDR2 is YFSETQ. This CDR3 is CASSLGGVATNEKLFF. CDR3 DNA: TGCGCCAGCAGCTTGGGCGGGGTTGCAACTAATGAAAAACTGTTTTTT.

This chain joins TRBV4-1 and TRBJ2-1; tentative D call: TRBD2 (5 bases). This CDR3 has 13 amino acids. The V gene lost 0 bases and the J gene lost 7 bases, with 7 bases spanning the gap. From germline, CDR1 is MGHRA and CDR2 YSYEKL. The CDR3 reads CASSQDPGNEQFF. CDR3 nucleotides: TGCGCCAGCAGCCAAGATCCGGGGAATGAGCAGTTCTTC.

This clone occurred once. This chain links TRBV2 with TRBJ2-3; TRBD2 agrees at 10 bases. The CDR3 is 16 amino acids. The germline V gene has CDR1 SNHLY and CDR2 FYNNEI. Trimming removed 4 bases from V and 3 bases from J; junction bases left unmatched: 7. CDR3 protein: CASSGASGSLTDTQYF. The CDR3 DNA reads as TGTGCCAGCAGTGGGGCTAGCGGGAGTCTGACAGATACGCAGTATTTT. The variable domain in full, with the rest retrieved from reference TRBV2 and TRBJ2-3, is EPEVTQTPSHQVTQMGQEVILRCVPISNHLYFYWYRQILGQKVEFLVSFYNNEISEKSEIFDDQFSVERPDGSNFTLKIRSTKLEDSAMYFCASSGASGSLTDTQYFGPGTRLTVL.

The rearrangement joins TRBV28 to TRBJ2-2; 8 positions match TRBD1. V lost 7 bases and J lost 6; bases outside the gene matches: 7. This CDR3 has 14 amino acids. CDR1 and CDR2 from the germline V gene are MDHEN and SYDVKM. The CDR3 DNA is TGTGCCAGCACCCAGACAGGGGATGCCGGGGAGCTGTTTTTT. It specifies CASTQTGDAGELFF.

DNA for the CDR3: TGTGCCAGCAGTTCCACTAGCGGCCCTCCCGAGCAGTACTTC. It encodes CASSSTSGPPEQYF. The rearrangement joins TRBV6-6 to TRBJ2-7, with 8 bases aligning to TRBD2. The CDR3 is made up of 14 amino acids. Germline V gives CDR1 MNHNY, CDR2 SVGAGI (reference sequence). V lost 4 bases, J lost 6 bases, and 8 bases stayed unmatched.

The chain links TRBV30 to TRBJ2-7, with 7 positions matching TRBD1. Trimming removed 0 bases from V and 7 bases from J; junction bases left unmatched: 12. CDR1 is GTSNPN, CDR2 SVGIG, per germline (reference sequence). The CDR3 loop spans 15 amino acids. CDR3 in DNA: TGTGCCTGGAGTGTTCAGGGGGTCGGACTGAGGGAGCAGTACTTC. Protein product: CAWSVQGVGLREQYF.

This clone was counted a few times. The chain carries TRBV7-2 and TRBJ2-1, with D maybe TRBD2 (6 bases). The CDR3 contains 15 residues. Per germline, CDR1 SGHTA and CDR2 FQGNSA. Trimming took 4 bases from V and 4 from J, leaving 14 bases between them. Here the CDR3 DNA reads TGTGCCAGCAGCTCCACTAGCCGAACTTACAATGAGCAGTTCTTC. Protein product: CASSSTSRTYNEQFF.

V and J are TRBV21-1 and TRBJ1-1; the table names TRBD1, a call not compared with the DNA. TRBV21-1 is a pseudogene. The CDR3 is 14 amino acids. For the CDR3, the DNA is TGTGCCAGCACCCCGACAGGGGCGAACACTGAAGCTTTCTTT. This sequence encodes CASTPTGANTEAFF.

The J gene is TRBJ2-6, the V gene TRBV15; TRBD2 is a possible D gene (5 bases). The ends were cut back, 0 bases at V and 0 bases at J, with 9 bases in the middle. CDR3 size: 17 residues. Per germline, CDR1 LNHNV and CDR2 YYDKDF (reference sequence). This CDR3 is CATSRDLSVSGANVLTF. CDR3 DNA sequence: TGTGCCACCAGCAGAGATCTTAGCGTCTCTGGGGCCAACGTCCTGACTTTC. The whole variable domain, remainder taken from reference TRBV15 and TRBJ2-6, is DAMVIQNPRYQVTQFGKPVTLSCSQTLNHNVMYWYQQKSSQAPKLLFHYYDKDFNNEADTPDNFQSRRPNTSFCFLDIRSPGLGDTAMYLCATSRDLSVSGANVLTFGAGSRLTVL.

V and J are TRBV7-2 and TRBJ2-2; D may be TRBD1 (7 bases). The CDR3 contains 15 residues. The V end was cut by 2 bases, the J end by 4 bases, with 11 bases between. The V gene's germline CDR1 is SGHTA and CDR2 FQGNSA. CDR3: CASSLIRGVTGELFF. CDR3 nucleotide sequence: TGTGCCAGCAGCTTAATCAGGGGGGTCACCGGGGAGCTGTTTTTT. The whole variable domain, remainder taken from reference TRBV7-2 and TRBJ2-2, is GAGVSQSPSNKVTEKGKDVELRCDPISGHTALYWYRQSLGQGLEFLIYFQGNSAPDKSGLPSDRFSAERTGGSVSTLTIQRTQQEDSAVYLCASSLIRGVTGELFFGEGSRLTVL.

The chain combines TRBV24-1 with TRBJ2-5; D is possibly TRBD1 (6 bases). The CDR3 totals 15 residues. Trimming shortened V by 7 bases and J by 1 base, and 15 bases separated the two germline ends. Germline CDR1 KGHDR, CDR2 SFDVKD. CDR3 in DNA: TGTGCCACCAGCCCGGGACATTCCTCCCAAGAGACCCAGTACTTC. It specifies CATSPGHSSQETQYF.

There are a few counts of this clone. This same CDR3 is encoded by further DNA sequences in the sample. The chain recombines TRBV5-6 with TRBJ1-2; a possible D gene is TRBD1 (6 bases). CDR3 length equals 13 residues. The germline V gene has CDR1 SGHDT and CDR2 YYEEEE. Trimming cost V 3 bases and J 2 bases, with 8 bases left between them. For the CDR3, the DNA is TGTGCCAGCAGCTCCGGACAGAACTATGGCTACACCTTC. This sequence encodes CASSSGQNYGYTF. Supplemented by reference TRBV5-6 and TRBJ1-2, the full variable domain reads DAGVTQSPTHLIKTRGQQVTLRCSPKSGHDTVSWYQQALGQGPQFIFQYYEEEERQRGNFPDRFSGHQFPNYSSELNVNALLLGDSALYLCASSSGQNYGYTFGSGTRLTVV.

The rearrangement uses TRBV12-3 or TRBV12-4 and TRBJ1-5; 8 bases match TRBD1. Trimming cost V 6 bases and J 4 bases; bases outside gene matches: 2. The CDR3 sequence is 13 residues long. CDR3 region: CASRGQENQPQHF. For the CDR3, the DNA is TGTGCCAGCAGGGGACAGGAAAATCAGCCCCAGCATTTT.

This chain links TRBV19 with TRBJ2-7, with D hard to call. The CDR3 is 14 amino acids. V lost 3 bases and J lost 7, with 16 bases in between. CDR1 is LNHDA, CDR2 SQIVND, per germline (reference sequence). The DNA of the CDR3 is TGTGCCAGTAGTATCAGAGGCTCCGGTGTGGAGCAGTACTTC. This sequence encodes CASSIRGSGVEQYF.

The rearrangement links TRBV7-8 to TRBJ2-3; D is unresolved. Germline V CDR1 and CDR2: SGHVS, FQNEAQ. Between the trimmed V and J ends, which lost 5 bases and 6 bases, there was a span of 18 bases. The CDR3 contains 15 residues. The CDR3 sequence: CASSPPRLRLDTQYF. CDR3 coding DNA: TGTGCCAGCAGCCCCCCGCGGCTCCGCCTCGATACGCAGTATTTT.

The chain employs TRBV7-6 and TRBJ2-3; TRBD2 matches 13 bases. Germline CDR1 and CDR2: SGHVS and FNYEAQ. The CDR3 spans 18 residues. V dropped 4 bases and J dropped 2; count of bases not matched to a gene: 9. CDR3 sequence (DNA): TGTGCCAGCAGCTCCGCACCGGGACTAGCGGGGCTCACAGATACGCAGTATTTT. It codes for CASSSAPGLAGLTDTQYF.

The chain links TRBV6-1 to TRBJ1-2, with D possibly matching TRBD1 (6 bases). The V gene lost 3 bases and the J gene lost 4 bases, with 15 bases spanning the gap. Looked up from germline, CDR1 is MNHNS and CDR2 is SASEGT. The CDR3 extends over 15 amino acids. CDR3 sequence: CASSDPPGHLYGYTF. The CDR3 DNA is TGTGCCAGCAGTGACCCTCCGGGACACCTCTATGGCTACACCTTC.

The genes are TRBV5-6 and TRBJ2-5; TRBD1 is a possible D gene (6 bases). Trimming removed 3 bases from V and 5 bases from J, with 14 bases in between. CDR3 length: 14 amino acids. Germline V CDR1 and CDR2: SGHDT, YYEEEE. CDR3 coding DNA: TGTGCCAGCAGCTCCAACAGGGTAGGGGAGACCCAGTACTTC. It codes for CASSSNRVGETQYF. Complete variable domain (other parts from reference TRBV5-6 and TRBJ2-5): DAGVTQSPTHLIKTRGQQVTLRCSPKSGHDTVSWYQQALGQGPQFIFQYYEEEERQRGNFPDRFSGHQFPNYSSELNVNALLLGDSALYLCASSSNRVGETQYFGPGTRLLVL.

The CDR3 spells CASSYSTDTYEQYF. Written as DNA, the CDR3 is TGTGCCAGCAGTTACTCTACCGACACCTACGAGCAGTACTTC. The chain carries TRBV6-2 or TRBV6-3 and TRBJ2-7; D not certain. Trimming stripped 0 bases from V and 2 bases from J, with 8 bases between. The germline CDR1 and CDR2 sequences are MNHEY and SVGEGT. The CDR3 is 14 amino acids.

The sample holds many counts of this clone. The rearrangement links TRBV30 to TRBJ1-1; D remains ambiguous. V lost 4 bases, J lost 6 bases, and 9 bases lay in between. CDR3 size: 11 residues. Germline CDR1 GTSNPN, CDR2 SVGIG (reference sequence). The CDR3 nucleotides read TGTGCCTGGACAAGGACTGCTGAAGCTTTCTTT. Translation: CAWTRTAEAFF.